The 19 T cell receptor beta chains presented below share a single source sample, sequenced in a study of T-cell reconstitution after alpha-beta-depleted transplantation in children. Unique molecular identifiers were incorporated during preparation of the TCRbeta library. TCRdb recomputed calls from the PCR reads with MiXCR, one row per CDR3 protein. Counted here are approximately 500,000 distinct CDR3 sequences, over 9.5% occurring once; the ten biggest clones make up roughly 2%. The sequencing used PBMCs, collected before TCRalphabeta/CD19-depleted stem cell transplant. The receptors derive from a child aged 2 to 15 with inherited bone marrow failure, due to receive a stem cell transplant.

This clonotype came up many times. The J gene is TRBJ2-7, the V gene TRBV5-1, with unresolved D. The CDR3 runs to 14 residues. Trimming took 4 bases from V and 5 from J, leaving 16 bases between them. Germline loops: CDR1 SGHRS, CDR2 YFSETQ. The DNA for the CDR3 is TGCGCCAGCAGCCTGGTCCAGGACGTGAACGAGCAGTACTTC. Protein product: CASSLVQDVNEQYF.

This clonotype has ten or more counts. This sequence joins TRBV27 and TRBJ2-3; 7 nucleotides line up with TRBD2. The CDR3 is 16 residues long. CDR1 is MNHEY, CDR2 SMNVEV, per germline (reference sequence). V lost 5 bases to trimming and J lost 2 bases; unmatched junction nucleotides: 10. The CDR3 coding sequence is TGTGCCAGCAGTCCCCCCTGGGCGGGGGACACAGATACGCAGTATTTT. It codes for CASSPPWAGDTDTQYF.

A remark on this clonotype: This may be a read error, as it is one base from a much larger clone. This chain connects TRBV4-3 to TRBJ2-3; the D gene is possibly TRBD2 (6 bases). This CDR3 spans 16 amino acids. The V end was cut by 4 bases, the J end by 0 bases, with 14 bases between. Per the germline V gene, CDR1 is LGHNA and CDR2 is YSLEER. The CDR3 nucleotides are TGCGCCAGCAGCCTTGGTAGCGGCCCTAGCACAGATACGCAGTATTTT. Residues: CASSLGSGPSTDTQYF.

In its sample, this clonotype was seen many times. The chain is built from TRBV10-3 and TRBJ2-1; 15 bases line up with TRBD2. The CDR3 spans 13 residues. The ends lost 8 bases at V and 10 bases at J; junction bases unmatched: 3. Germline CDR1 and CDR2: ENHRY and SYGVKD. CDR3 sequence (DNA): TGTGCCATCTTAGGGACTAGCGGGAGGGAGCAGTTCTTC. It specifies CAILGTSGREQFF.

This clonotype was seen a handful of times. The chain has TRBV5-1 and TRBJ2-5; 11 nucleotides line up with TRBD2. With V trimmed by 2 bases and J by 3 bases, 3 bases remained unmatched. Germline CDR1 reads SGHRS; CDR2 reads YFSETQ. The CDR3 contains 15 residues. For the CDR3, the DNA is TGCGCCAGCAGCTTCACTAGCGGGAGTGAAGAGACCCAGTACTTC. Translating gives CASSFTSGSEETQYF. Full variable domain (outside the CDR3, taken from reference TRBV5-1 and TRBJ2-5): KAGVTQTPRYLIKTRGQQVTLSCSPISGHRSVSWYQQTPGQGLQFLFEYFSETQRNKGNFPGRFSGRQFSNSRSEMNVSTLELGDSALYLCASSFTSGSEETQYFGPGTRLLVL.

This clonotype was seen at least ten times. The chain has TRBV20-1 and TRBJ2-3; 8 nucleotides align to TRBD1. The germline CDR1 and CDR2 sequences are DFQATT and SNEGSKA (reference sequence). V lost 0 bases, J lost 3 bases, and 8 bases stayed unmatched. The CDR3 contains 16 residues. The CDR3 sequence: CSARDARTGRTDTQYF. As DNA, the CDR3 is TGCAGTGCTAGAGATGCTCGGACAGGGAGGACAGATACGCAGTATTTT.

Many counts were recorded for this clonotype. The gene calls are TRBV11-2 and TRBJ2-1; TRBD2 is a possible D gene (7 bases). This CDR3 contains 20 residues. CDR1 and CDR2 from the germline V gene are SGHAT and FQNNGV. The V gene lost 2 bases and the J gene lost 0 bases, with 23 bases spanning the gap. The CDR3 DNA reads TGTGCCAGCAGCTTACCAGCCCGCGGGGCGGGGGCCCCCTCCTACAATGAGCAGTTCTTC. Protein: CASSLPARGAGAPSYNEQFF.

This clonotype was found many times. V gene TRBV20-1 combines with J gene TRBJ1-5, with no clear D. Trimming took 5 bases from V and 4 from J, leaving 18 bases between them. The CDR3 contains 15 residues. The germline CDR1 and CDR2 sequences are DFQATT and SNEGSKA (reference sequence). The CDR3: CSAGSTGRINQPQHF. The CDR3 nucleotides are TGCAGTGCTGGTTCGACGGGCCGTATTAATCAGCCCCAGCATTTT.

The sample holds a few counts of this clonotype. The V gene is TRBV28, the J gene TRBJ2-7, with D possibly matching TRBD2 (5 bases). The CDR3 is made up of 11 amino acids. CDR1 is MDHEN, CDR2 SYDVKM, per germline. Trimming stripped 8 bases from V and 7 bases from J, with 12 bases between. CDR3 bases: TGTGCCAGCCGGGATCTCTGGGAGCAGTACTTC. Translating it yields CASRDLWEQYF.

This clonotype was seen a few times. This chain uses TRBV5-1 with TRBJ2-7; TRBD2 aligns across 8 bases. With V trimmed by 2 bases and J by 7 bases, 23 bases remained unmatched. Looked up from germline, CDR1 is SGHRS and CDR2 is YFSETQ. The CDR3 runs 19 residues. CDR3 loop: CASSLRQSATSGSYVEQYF. Written as DNA, the CDR3 is TGCGCCAGCAGCTTAAGGCAGTCAGCCACTAGCGGTAGCTACGTTGAGCAGTACTTC. Filled out from reference TRBV5-1 and TRBJ2-7, the complete variable domain reads KAGVTQTPRYLIKTRGQQVTLSCSPISGHRSVSWYQQTPGQGLQFLFEYFSETQRNKGNFPGRFSGRQFSNSRSEMNVSTLELGDSALYLCASSLRQSATSGSYVEQYFGPGTRLTVT.

In this sample, this clonotype turned up a few times. This sequence joins TRBV28 and TRBJ2-7; 11 positions match TRBD2. CDR3 length: 17 residues. The trim removed 5 bases at V and 3 bases at J, leaving 12 bases unmatched. The germline V gene has CDR1 MDHEN and CDR2 SYDVKM. The CDR3 DNA follows: TGTGCCAGCAGTCCGATCCTTCTAGCGGGAGGTAGCTACGAGCAGTACTTC. Translated, it gives CASSPILLAGGSYEQYF.

This clonotype was observed many times. This rearrangement joins TRBV27 to TRBJ2-1, with 7 bases aligning to TRBD1. CDR3 length: 14 residues. V lost 3 bases and J lost 10; bases outside the gene matches: 9. Germline loops: CDR1 MNHEY, CDR2 SMNVEV (reference sequence). CDR3 in amino acids: CASSFLLARGEQFF. CDR3 sequence (DNA): TGTGCCAGCAGTTTCCTACTGGCCAGGGGGGAGCAGTTCTTC.

As for this clonotype: It may be a read error: a sequence one base away is much more abundant. The chain has TRBV7-2 and TRBJ2-7, with D hard to call. The germline CDR1 and CDR2 sequences are SGHTA and FQGNSA. The CDR3 length is 12 residues. The CDR3 is CGSSSADYEQYF. DNA for the CDR3: TGTGGCAGCAGCTCCGCCGACTACGAGCAGTACTTC.

This clonotype was seen just once. This chain connects TRBV19 to TRBJ2-1, with unresolved D. The V and J ends lost 5 bases and 0 bases respectively, with 11 bases between them. CDR1 LNHDA and CDR2 SQIVND come from the germline V gene (reference sequence). This CDR3 spans 15 amino acids. CDR3 sequence (DNA): TGTGCCAGTAGTTGGGCGGCGCCCTCCTACAATGAGCAGTTCTTC. Encoded protein: CASSWAAPSYNEQFF.

A word on this clonotype: A much larger clonotype is one base distant, so this may be a read error. The chain is built from TRBV7-2 and TRBJ2-2; D gene uncertain. V lost 0 bases and J 1 base, leaving 6 bases between the germline ends. Germline V CDR1 and CDR2: SGHTA, FQGNSA. The CDR3 totals 15 residues. In nucleotides, the CDR3 is TGTGCCAGCAGCTTAGCGCATCAGAACACCGGGGAGCTGTTTTTT. Its translation is CASSLAHQNTGELFF.

This clonotype was found many times. This chain connects TRBV4-3 to TRBJ1-1; D is possibly TRBD1 (5 bases). The ends were cut back, 8 bases at V and 5 bases at J, with 18 bases in the middle. CDR3 length equals 14 residues. Germline V gene lookup returns CDR1 LGHNA and CDR2 YSLEER. The CDR3 loop reads CASRKSQGWTEAFF. DNA of the CDR3: TGCGCCAGCCGTAAGAGCCAGGGATGGACTGAAGCTTTCTTT.

Ten or more counts support this clonotype. V gene TRBV4-2 combines with J gene TRBJ2-7; D unclear. This CDR3 has 15 residues. V shed 1 base and J shed 0 bases, with 10 bases lying between them. From germline, CDR1 is LGHNA and CDR2 YNFKEQ. CDR3 loop: CASSQGLGVSYEQYF. The CDR3 DNA reads TGTGCCAGCAGCCAAGGATTGGGCGTCTCCTACGAGCAGTACTTC.

Ten or more counts support this clonotype. The chain couples TRBV5-1 to TRBJ2-5; D might be TRBD2 (5 bases). The CDR3 loop spans 14 amino acids. From germline, CDR1 is SGHRS and CDR2 YFSETQ. V lost 1 base and J lost 5, with 12 bases in between. The CDR3 DNA follows: TGCGCCAGCAGCTTGTCCGGGATCTGGGAGACCCAGTACTTC. Residues: CASSLSGIWETQYF.

This clonotype was found a few times. The V and J genes are TRBV19 and TRBJ2-7; D might be TRBD1 or TRBD2, each matching 5 bases. The CDR3 totals 15 residues. CDR1 LNHDA and CDR2 SQIVND come from the germline V gene (reference sequence). V lost 5 bases to trimming and J lost 3 bases, with 17 bases between them. CDR3 protein: CASSHGNLQDYEQYF. CDR3 nucleotides: TGTGCCAGTAGTCACGGGAACTTACAGGACTACGAGCAGTACTTC.